The 29 T cell receptor beta chains given below trace back to one sample, sequenced in a study of T cell repertoires in ileal Crohn's disease. TCRdb keeps only in-frame clones here, not all; method: immunoSEQ multiplex PCR. The sample has about 13,000 clones; roughly 78% are singletons. Time point specified: neoterminal ileum biopsy at postoperative endoscopy, about 6 months after surgery. Input material: ileal tissue. These receptors were taken from an adult with Crohn's disease.

This rearrangement joins TRBV5-1 to TRBJ1-6; D ambiguous. Trimming cost V 5 bases and J 3 bases, with 18 bases left between them. The CDR3 has 17 amino acids. Germline CDR1 is SGHRS and CDR2 is YFSETQ. CDR3: CASRTSREASYNSPLHF. The CDR3 region has the DNA TGCGCCAGCAGAACCTCCCGCGAGGCCAGCTATAATTCACCCCTCCACTTT.

The chain couples TRBV19 to TRBJ1-1, with 9 bases that match TRBD1. CDR1 and CDR2 from the germline V gene are LNHDA and SQIVND (reference sequence). This CDR3 contains 19 residues. Trimming at V came to 4 bases and at J to 3 bases, leaving 18 bases not matched to a gene. The CDR3 loop is CASSTTGTGWSAGDTEAFF. The CDR3 bases are TGTGCCAGTAGTACTACCGGGACAGGGTGGTCGGCCGGGGACACTGAAGCTTTCTTT. Based on the CDR3 plus reference TRBV19 and TRBJ1-1, the full variable domain is DGGITQSPKYLFRKEGQNVTLSCEQNLNHDAMYWYRQDPGQGLRLIYYSQIVNDFQKGDIAEGYSVSREKKESFPLTVTSAQKNPTAFYLCASSTTGTGWSAGDTEAFFGQGTRLTVV.

This chain connects TRBV6-6 to TRBJ2-5; 12 nucleotides agree with TRBD2. The ends lost 1 base at V and 5 bases at J; junction bases unmatched: 2. CDR3 length equals 15 residues. Germline assignment: CDR1 MNHNY and CDR2 SVGAGI (reference sequence). This CDR3 is CASSYWGTSGETQYF. CDR3 DNA: TGTGCCAGCAGTTACTGGGGGACTAGCGGGGAGACCCAGTACTTC.

The chain joins TRBV7-3 to TRBJ1-2; 9 bases align to TRBD1. The CDR3 runs 17 residues. In germline, CDR1 is SGHTA, CDR2 FQGTGA. Trimming took 5 bases from V and 0 from J; bases not matched to a gene: 10. CDR3 amino acids: CASSPGTGPTPNYGYTF. CDR3 bases: TGTGCCAGCAGCCCCGGGACAGGGCCAACCCCTAACTATGGCTACACCTTC.

The chain joins TRBV15 to TRBJ2-6; D perhaps matches TRBD2 (5 bases). Germline CDR1 reads LNHNV; CDR2 reads YYDKDF (reference sequence). The CDR3 has 17 amino acids. V was cut by 3 bases and J by 4 bases, with 16 bases left in between. For the CDR3, the DNA is TGTGCCACCAGCAGGGAGGTGCGGCGAAACGGGGCCAACGTCCTGACTTTC. It codes for CATSREVRRNGANVLTF. The complete variable domain, with remaining parts taken from reference TRBV15 and TRBJ2-6, reads DAMVIQNPRYQVTQFGKPVTLSCSQTLNHNVMYWYQQKSSQAPKLLFHYYDKDFNNEADTPDNFQSRRPNTSFCFLDIRSPGLGDTAMYLCATSREVRRNGANVLTFGAGSRLTVL.

The chain has TRBV19 and TRBJ2-2; 13 bases line up with TRBD2. CDR3 length equals 16 residues. Germline CDR1 reads LNHDA; CDR2 reads SQIVND (reference sequence). With 7 bases clipped from V and 6 bases from J, the junction kept 8 bases outside the gene matches. CDR3 region: CASTLAGGPGAGELFF. The CDR3 DNA is TGTGCCAGTACACTAGCGGGAGGGCCGGGGGCCGGGGAGCTGTTTTTT.

The chain employs TRBV7-3 and TRBJ1-1; 7 nucleotides agree with TRBD1. Germline V lookup: CDR1 SGHTA, CDR2 FQGTGA. J lost 1 base, V lost 5 bases, and 4 bases had no gene match. The CDR3 length is 14 residues. CDR3 in DNA: TGTGCCAGCAGCCCAGGGGGATCGAACACTGAAGCTTTCTTT. This encodes CASSPGGSNTEAFF.

The chain joins TRBV4-2 to TRBJ2-1, with TRBD2 matching over 7 bases. Per the germline V gene, CDR1 is LGHNA and CDR2 is YNFKEQ. This CDR3 region has 15 residues. Germline trimming cut 4 bases from V and 6 bases from J; bases unmatched to any gene: 9. CDR3 sequence (DNA): TGTGCCAGCAGCCCAGGACTAGGGGACTTCAATGAGCAGTTCTTC. Translated, it gives CASSPGLGDFNEQFF.

The CDR3 sequence: CASSYLTGNNEKLFF. The CDR3, as DNA: TGTGCCAGCAGTTACCTCACAGGGAATAATGAAAAACTGTTTTTT. The chain joins TRBV6-5 to TRBJ1-4; D is perhaps TRBD1 (6 bases). Per germline, CDR1 MNHEY and CDR2 SVGAGI. The ends were cut back, 2 bases at V and 4 bases at J, with 11 bases in the middle. CDR3 length: 15 amino acids.

This clone was detected only a few times. CDR3 nucleotide sequence: TGTGCCAGCAGCCAGGACAGGGGAAGTCAGCCCCAGCATTTT. It yields the protein CASSQDRGSQPQHF. The genes are TRBV5-4 and TRBJ1-5; TRBD1 aligns across 9 bases. Unmatched junction bases numbered 5, after V lost 4 bases and J lost 6 bases. This CDR3 has 14 amino acids. Germline assignment: CDR1 SGHNT and CDR2 YYREEE (reference sequence).

The J gene is TRBJ2-7, the V gene TRBV5-8; TRBD1 agrees at 9 bases. After removal of 5 bases from V and 2 bases from J, the junction contained 5 bases not matched to a gene. In germline, CDR1 is SGHTS, CDR2 YDEGEE. CDR3 length: 14 amino acids. CDR3 protein: CASSPGTGPYEQYF. The CDR3 nucleotides are TGTGCCAGCAGTCCTGGGACAGGGCCCTACGAGCAGTACTTC. The whole variable domain, filled in from reference TRBV5-8 and TRBJ2-7, reads EAGVTQSPTHLIKTRGQQATLRCSPISGHTSVYWYQQALGLGLQFLLWYDEGEERNRGNFPPRFSGRQFPNYSSELNVNALELEDSALYLCASSPGTGPYEQYFGPGTRLTVT.

V gene TRBV4-2 combines with J gene TRBJ2-5; a possible D gene is TRBD2 (6 bases). CDR1 is LGHNA and CDR2 is YNFKEQ in the germline V gene. The CDR3 spans 16 residues. V was trimmed by 0 bases and J by 5 bases, leaving 16 bases between them. CDR3 nucleotides: TGTGCCAGCAGCCAAGATTCATGGGGGGTGGGGGAGACCCAGTACTTC. Translating it yields CASSQDSWGVGETQYF.

This chain's CDR3 is CASSGSGAYEQYF. The CDR3 nucleotides are TGTGCCAGCAGTGGTAGCGGGGCCTACGAGCAGTACTTC. The chain has TRBV6-1 and TRBJ2-7; 8 nucleotides match TRBD2. V lost 4 bases and J lost 2; bases outside the gene matches: 1. This CDR3 region has 13 residues. Germline CDR1 MNHNS, CDR2 SASEGT.

The chain combines TRBV6-6 with TRBJ2-5; the match to TRBD2 covers 9 bases. J was trimmed by 7 bases and V by 6 bases; bases with no gene match: 12. The CDR3 covers 15 residues. Germline V gives CDR1 MNHNY, CDR2 SVGAGI (reference sequence). DNA of the CDR3: TGTGCCAGCAGAAGTAGCGGGGGCGTCGTAGGGACCCAGTACTTC. This sequence encodes CASRSSGGVVGTQYF.

This clone was seen only a few times. This chain uses TRBV18 with TRBJ1-3, with TRBD1 matching 9 bases. V lost 3 bases and J lost 1; bases outside the gene matches: 4. Germline V gene sequence: CDR1 KGHSH, CDR2 LQKENI. The CDR3 covers 16 residues. The CDR3 here is CASSPETGGSGNTIYF. In DNA form, the CDR3 reads TGTGCCAGCTCACCGGAGACAGGGGGATCTGGAAACACCATATATTTT.

The chain couples TRBV19 to TRBJ2-7, with D possibly being TRBD2 (5 bases). Trimming pared 0 bases from V and 7 bases from J, leaving 7 bases between. CDR1 is LNHDA, CDR2 SQIVND, per germline (reference sequence). The CDR3 is 12 amino acids. The CDR3 spells CASSIEGGEQYF. CDR3 bases: TGTGCCAGTAGTATAGAGGGCGGGGAGCAGTACTTC.

This chain links TRBV15 with TRBJ2-7; 8 positions agree with TRBD2. After removal of 3 bases from V and 4 bases from J, the junction contained 8 bases not matched to a gene. CDR1 and CDR2 from the germline V gene are LNHNV and YYDKDF (reference sequence). The CDR3 spans 15 residues. The CDR3 reads CATSSATGGRYEQYF. The CDR3 DNA is TGTGCCACCAGCAGTGCTACGGGGGGGAGGTACGAGCAGTACTTC.

The chain joins TRBV6-6 to TRBJ1-5; TRBD1 agrees at 9 bases. Germline lookup yields CDR1 MNHNY and CDR2 SVGAGI (reference sequence). The CDR3 has 15 residues. Unmatched junction bases numbered 8, after V lost 7 bases and J lost 4 bases. Here the CDR3 reads CASTVGDRENQPQHF. The DNA of the CDR3 is TGTGCCAGCACCGTTGGGGACAGGGAGAATCAGCCCCAGCATTTT.

V usage is TRBV19 and J usage is TRBJ1-5; the D is unclear. V lost 3 bases and J 0 bases, leaving 15 bases between the germline ends. Germline V gene lookup returns CDR1 LNHDA and CDR2 SQIVND (reference sequence). This CDR3 has 17 amino acids. Here the CDR3 reads CASSIHPTGYSNQPQHF. The CDR3 bases are TGTGCCAGTAGTATTCATCCGACGGGATATAGCAATCAGCCCCAGCATTTT.

CDR3: CASSSNTAQETQYF. The CDR3 DNA reads TGCGCCAGCAGCAGCAACACAGCCCAAGAGACCCAGTACTTC. J is TRBJ2-5 and V is TRBV5-1; D unresolved. The CDR3 is 14 residues long. Trimming removed 4 bases from V and 1 base from J, with 11 bases in between. CDR1 is SGHRS, CDR2 YFSETQ, per germline.

The V call is TRBV4-2, the J call TRBJ2-2, with D possibly TRBD1 on 6 matching bases. Per germline, CDR1 LGHNA and CDR2 YNFKEQ. There are 13 residues in the CDR3. V dropped 8 bases and J dropped 4 bases, with 11 bases sitting between them. The CDR3 coding sequence is TGTGCCAGCCTTCAGGGGAGCACCGGGGAGCTGTTTTTT. It yields the protein CASLQGSTGELFF.

V and J are TRBV6-6 and TRBJ1-3, with D uncertain. V was pared by 5 bases and J by 0 bases, with 14 bases between. The V gene's germline CDR1 is MNHNY and CDR2 SVGAGI (reference sequence). The CDR3 consists of 16 residues. The CDR3: CASSTGRGSSGNTIYF. The CDR3 DNA is TGTGCCAGCAGTACTGGGCGAGGGAGCTCTGGAAACACCATATATTTT.

The chain couples TRBV19 to TRBJ2-3; 8 bases map to TRBD2. With V trimmed by 5 bases and J by 1 base, 2 bases remained unmatched. The CDR3 consists of 14 residues. Germline values: CDR1 LNHDA, CDR2 SQIVND (reference sequence). In nucleotides, the CDR3 is TGTGCCAGTAGTGGGACTAGGGGCACAGATACGCAGTATTTT. This gives the protein CASSGTRGTDTQYF.

The chain carries TRBV6-1 and TRBJ2-1; 7 positions match TRBD2. The J segment lost 8 bases and the V segment lost 4 bases, leaving 5 bases of the junction unmatched. From germline, CDR1 is MNHNS and CDR2 SASEGT. The CDR3 has 13 amino acids. As DNA, the CDR3 is TGTGCCAGCAGTGTAGGGAGGGAGGATGAGCAGTTCTTC. Translating gives CASSVGREDEQFF.

This clone was found a few times. The chain carries TRBV7-2 and TRBJ2-7, with TRBD2 matching over 8 bases. CDR1 SGHTA and CDR2 FQGNSA come from the germline V gene. This CDR3 has 16 amino acids. The trim removed 1 base at V and 3 bases at J, leaving 8 bases unmatched. CDR3 in DNA: TGTGCCAGCAGCTTAGATTCCAGGACTAGCATCTACGAGCAGTACTTC. Translation gives CASSLDSRTSIYEQYF.

This clone appeared a single time. V gene TRBV4-1 combines with J gene TRBJ2-1; 8 bases align to TRBD2. In germline, CDR1 is MGHRA, CDR2 YSYEKL. The V and J ends lost 0 bases and 5 bases, in that order; junction bases with no gene match: 6. This CDR3 has 16 residues. CDR3 DNA: TGCGCCAGCAGCCAAGATCCGGGGGGGGCCAACAATGAGCAGTTCTTC. The encoded protein is CASSQDPGGANNEQFF.

In nucleotides, the CDR3 is TGTGCCAGCAGCAAAGGAGTCAGTTCTTATGAGCAGTTCTTC. Translating gives CASSKGVSSYEQFF. The chain recombines TRBV9 with TRBJ2-1, with D hard to call. V was trimmed by 4 bases and J by 8 bases, leaving 16 bases between them. The CDR3 spans 14 residues. Germline-derived CDR1 and CDR2 are SGDLS and YYNGEE.

This clone counts as medium-sized. V usage is TRBV10-3 and J usage is TRBJ2-1, with TRBD2 matching 13 bases. V lost 10 bases to trimming and J lost 8 bases; unmatched junction nucleotides: 8. The CDR3 is 14 residues long. Germline-derived CDR1 and CDR2 are ENHRY and SYGVKD. The CDR3 nucleotides read TGTGCCACCGGGACTAGCGGGATCTTTGATGAGCAGTTCTTC. Translation gives CATGTSGIFDEQFF.

The chain joins TRBV18 to TRBJ1-4, with 7 bases that match TRBD1. The ends lost 5 bases at V and 5 bases at J; junction bases unmatched: 11. Germline V gives CDR1 KGHSH, CDR2 LQKENI. CDR3 size: 16 residues. CDR3 residues: CASSTGTDTLNEKLFF. The CDR3 nucleotides read TGTGCCAGCTCAACCGGGACAGACACTCTGAATGAAAAACTGTTTTTT.